These T cell receptor beta chains were read from a single sample in a study of T cell repertoires in cytomegalovirus infection. TCRdb recomputed calls from the reads with MiXCR, one row per CDR3 protein. The table records roughly 500,000 distinct CDR3 sequences, 15% to 20% of them present only once. The specimen was CD8+ T cells from PBMCs. All receptors derive from a human donor in good health (CMV status not recorded). Some clones in this sample may be carry-over from other donors' samples. Each CDR3 is given with its conserved first and last residue. D genes are given only for firm matches. Clone sizes are given selectively: once, few, many, or a class where the clone is expanded.

clone_size: many
v_call: TRBV27
d_call: .
j_call: TRBJ2-2
cdr3_aa: CASSLKGTGELFF
cdr3_nt: TGTGCCAGCAGCCTGAAGGGAACAGGGGAGCTGTTTTTT

clone_size: many
v_call: TRBV4-1
d_call: TRBD2
j_call: TRBJ2-5
cdr3_aa: CASSQVSGSWETQYF
cdr3_nt: TGCGCCAGCAGCCAAGTTAGCGGGAGTTGGGAGACCCAGTACTTC

clone_size: few
v_call: TRBV2
d_call: TRBD1
j_call: TRBJ2-5
cdr3_aa: CASSEPQGAGKETQYF
cdr3_nt: TGTGCCAGCAGTGAACCTCAGGGGGCCGGAAAAGAGACCCAGTACTTC

clone_size: many
v_call: TRBV7-9
d_call: .
j_call: TRBJ1-2
cdr3_aa: CASSLAARYGYTF
cdr3_nt: TGTGCCAGCAGCTTAGCGGCCCGCTATGGCTACACCTTC

clone_size: .
v_call: TRBV27
d_call: .
j_call: TRBJ2-2
cdr3_aa: CASSLAGRTGELFF
cdr3_nt: TGTGCCAGCAGTTTGGCGGGGAGAACCGGGGAGCTGTTTTTT

clone_size: few
v_call: TRBV4-1
d_call: .
j_call: TRBJ1-4
cdr3_aa: CASSQETATNEKLFF
cdr3_nt: TGCGCCAGCAGCCAAGAGACAGCAACTAATGAAAAACTGTTTTTT

clone_size: .
v_call: TRBV7-6
d_call: .
j_call: TRBJ2-5
cdr3_aa: CASSQGPGQETQYF
cdr3_nt: TGTGCCAGCAGCCAGGGCCCAGGCCAAGAGACCCAGTACTTC

clone_size: few
v_call: TRBV2
d_call: .
j_call: TRBJ2-1
cdr3_aa: CASPQGNEQFF
cdr3_nt: TGTGCCAGCCCCCAGGGAAATGAGCAGTTCTTC

clone_size: few
v_call: TRBV19
d_call: TRBD1
j_call: TRBJ1-4
cdr3_aa: CASSTGTGFNEKLFF
cdr3_nt: TGTGCCAGTAGTACTGGGACAGGGTTTAATGAAAAACTGTTTTTT

clone_size: few
v_call: TRBV9
d_call: .
j_call: TRBJ2-1
cdr3_aa: CATDGSYNEQFF
cdr3_nt: TGTGCCACCGATGGCAGTTATAATGAGCAGTTCTTC

clone_size: .
v_call: TRBV15
d_call: .
j_call: TRBJ1-5
cdr3_aa: CATSRDRDGIYSNQPQHF
cdr3_nt: TGTGCCACCAGCAGAGATAGGGACGGAATTTATAGCAATCAGCCCCAGCATTTT

clone_size: .
v_call: TRBV20-1
d_call: .
j_call: TRBJ1-2
cdr3_aa: CSAPTGYGYTF
cdr3_nt: TGCAGTGCCCCAACAGGATATGGCTACACCTTC

clone_size: .
v_call: TRBV24-1
d_call: .
j_call: TRBJ1-5
cdr3_aa: CATSSRVSGQPQHF
cdr3_nt: TGTGCCACTTCTAGCAGGGTCTCAGGTCAGCCCCAGCATTTT

clone_size: .
v_call: TRBV4-1
d_call: .
j_call: TRBJ1-1
cdr3_aa: CASSQRTAINTEAFF
cdr3_nt: TGCGCCAGCAGCCAGAGGACCGCGATAAACACTGAAGCTTTCTTT

clone_size: few
v_call: TRBV27
d_call: .
j_call: TRBJ2-7
cdr3_aa: CASRDVVAWGYEQYF
cdr3_nt: TGTGCCAGCCGGGATGTAGTCGCATGGGGATACGAGCAGTACTTC

clone_size: many
v_call: TRBV6-6
d_call: .
j_call: TRBJ2-7
cdr3_aa: CASSYSKHSSYEQYF
cdr3_nt: TGTGCCAGCAGTTACTCGAAGCATAGCTCCTACGAGCAGTACTTC

clone_size: many
v_call: TRBV12-3/TRBV12-4
d_call: TRBD1
j_call: TRBJ1-5
cdr3_aa: CASRQGAGQPQHF
cdr3_nt: TGTGCCAGCAGACAGGGGGCAGGTCAGCCCCAGCATTTT

clone_size: .
v_call: TRBV12-3/TRBV12-4
d_call: TRBD2
j_call: TRBJ2-7
cdr3_aa: CASSLSRGEEQYF
cdr3_nt: TGTGCCAGCAGTTTAAGTCGGGGGGAGGAGCAGTACTTC

clone_size: few
v_call: TRBV11-2
d_call: .
j_call: TRBJ2-7
cdr3_aa: CASSSYTRAYEQYF
cdr3_nt: TGTGCCAGCAGCTCATACACCCGCGCCTACGAGCAGTACTTC

clone_size: .
v_call: TRBV5-1
d_call: TRBD2
j_call: TRBJ2-1
cdr3_aa: CASSPFTSGSYNEQFF
cdr3_nt: TGCGCCAGCAGCCCTTTCACTAGCGGTTCCTACAATGAGCAGTTCTTC

clone_size: few
v_call: TRBV27
d_call: TRBD2
j_call: TRBJ2-1
cdr3_aa: CASSGTIDNEQFF
cdr3_nt: TGTGCCAGCAGCGGGACTATCGATAATGAGCAGTTCTTC

clone_size: few
v_call: TRBV12-5
d_call: .
j_call: TRBJ1-1
cdr3_aa: CASGFARGEAFF
cdr3_nt: TGTGCTAGTGGTTTCGCCCGGGGTGAAGCTTTCTTT

clone_size: .
v_call: TRBV11-2
d_call: .
j_call: TRBJ2-7
cdr3_aa: CASSLGAGTYEQYF
cdr3_nt: TGTGCCAGCAGCTTAGGTGCAGGGACCTACGAGCAGTACTTC